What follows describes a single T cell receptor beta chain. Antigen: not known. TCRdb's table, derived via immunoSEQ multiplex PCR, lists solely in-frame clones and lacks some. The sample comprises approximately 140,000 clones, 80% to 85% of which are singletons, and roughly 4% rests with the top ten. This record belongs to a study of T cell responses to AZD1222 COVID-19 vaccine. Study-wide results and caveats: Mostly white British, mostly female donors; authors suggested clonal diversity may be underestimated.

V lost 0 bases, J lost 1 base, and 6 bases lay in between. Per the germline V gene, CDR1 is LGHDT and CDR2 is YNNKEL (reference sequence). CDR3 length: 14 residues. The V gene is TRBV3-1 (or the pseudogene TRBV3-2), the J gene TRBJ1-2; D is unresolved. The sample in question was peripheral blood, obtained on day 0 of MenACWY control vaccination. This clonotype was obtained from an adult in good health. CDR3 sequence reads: CASSQEIFNYGYTF. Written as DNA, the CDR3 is TGTGCCAGCAGCCAAGAGATTTTTAACTATGGCTACACCTTC.